This TCR beta chain was captured in a study of PD-1 blockade in classical Hodgkin lymphoma (dated by TCRdb to 2019 to 2021). Background on the whole study: Nivolumab dosing was 3 mg/kg intravenously every 2 weeks, continuing until either disease progression or unacceptable toxicity. A peripheral blood immune signature of response to PD-1 blockade in classical Hodgkin lymphoma was defined using TCR beta sequencing and CyTOF. General study outcomes and caveats: Diversity was lower in patients who began nivolumab less than 1 year after ASCT, so these patients were left out of later analyses to avoid confounding by immune reconstitution. Trial patients with a complete response had baseline diversity similar to that of newly diagnosed patients, while partial responders and progressors had significantly lower diversity. Baseline TCR diversity was reported to be lower in newly diagnosed patients than in healthy donors and to be lower still in relapsed/refractory patients. By C4D1, a significant rise was seen in CD4+ TCR diversity but not in CD8+ TCR diversity (p=0.0027 vs p=0.16), and the rise was most apparent among complete responders (p=0.02). Only a single clinical trial cohort was studied, and what caused the repertoire differences, possibly disease activity or prior therapy, remained undefined.

Comment on this clone: The specificity of this receptor is unknown. Base quality data are lacking; no much larger clone is found one base away.

The sample's time point label is to be understood as: cycle 1 day 1 (C1D1), immediately before nivolumab initiation. All trial patients had relapsed after autologous stem cell transplantation, with cohorts A, B and C differing in prior brentuximab vedotin exposure. A total of fewer than 70 patients with relapsed/refractory classical Hodgkin lymphoma made up the trial cohort, and each patient's best overall response was complete response, partial response or progressive disease. Single-agent nivolumab was administered to trial patients in the multi-cohort phase II CheckMate 205 trial. Best overall response was determined by an independent review committee according to the 2007 International Working Group response criteria. PBMCs from the trial were collected at three points: immediately before nivolumab initiation (C1D1), and during therapy at cycle 2 day 1 and cycle 4 day 1. Peripheral blood was collected in 8 mL Vacutainer Cell Preparation Tubes, from which PBMCs were isolated by centrifugation and then cryopreserved.

Genomic DNA was isolated using the Qiagen DNeasy kit from unsorted PBMCs as well as from negatively selected CD4+ and CD8+ fractions. Using primers that anneal to V and J segments, immunoSEQ multiplex PCR amplified the TCR beta CDR3 regions. A synthetic immune receptor repertoire was used to minimize amplification bias, and any remaining bias was removed computationally after sequencing. As for how the authors treated the data: Custom Python scripts were used to quantify repertoire diversity as the Shannon entropy index. Unsorted, CD4+ and CD8+ repertoires were examined separately, except in combined analyses, for which CD4+ and CD8+ sequences were merged in silico. Clonal expansion was defined as at least a 2-fold frequency increase after treatment relative to C1D1, with a pseudocount of 0.5 for undetected baseline clones. Clones with 0 or 1 copy at C1D1 were defined as singleton clones, while clones with 2 or more copies were defined as non-singleton clones. By matching protein sequences in sorted samples from the same patient, clones expanded in unsorted samples were annotated as CD4+, CD8+ or unknown. Wilcoxon tests on paired samples were used to test diversity changes from C1D1 to C4D1. TCRdb carries this immuneACCESS record with in-frame sequences only. Its versions omit some clonotypes, under half of them owing to an unresolved V gene in the studies checked, with the rest unexplained. From that table come the V and J calls and clone size; the DNA was used to work out D and trimming. This sample lists around 96,000 clones; over 80% were detected once. The top ten hold 9.5% to 15% of the sample.

The CDR3 runs 13 amino acids, cysteine and phenylalanine included. This entry keeps only the CDR3 DNA: 39 bases, framed from base 1. CDR1 and CDR2 are drawn from the germline V gene: ENHRY, SYGVKD. Ends trimmed: V by 6 bases, J by 6 bases; bases unmatched to a gene: 7. The source was peripheral blood mononuclear cells (PBMCs), collected at baseline. This clonotype originated in a human donor with classical Hodgkin lymphoma. The chain is assembled from TRBV10-3 and TRBJ1-1; TRBD1 matches 7 bases in the middle. The bases are TGTGCCATCAGAGACAGGGCGTCGGCTGAAGCTTTCTTT. It translates as CAIRDRASAEAFF.